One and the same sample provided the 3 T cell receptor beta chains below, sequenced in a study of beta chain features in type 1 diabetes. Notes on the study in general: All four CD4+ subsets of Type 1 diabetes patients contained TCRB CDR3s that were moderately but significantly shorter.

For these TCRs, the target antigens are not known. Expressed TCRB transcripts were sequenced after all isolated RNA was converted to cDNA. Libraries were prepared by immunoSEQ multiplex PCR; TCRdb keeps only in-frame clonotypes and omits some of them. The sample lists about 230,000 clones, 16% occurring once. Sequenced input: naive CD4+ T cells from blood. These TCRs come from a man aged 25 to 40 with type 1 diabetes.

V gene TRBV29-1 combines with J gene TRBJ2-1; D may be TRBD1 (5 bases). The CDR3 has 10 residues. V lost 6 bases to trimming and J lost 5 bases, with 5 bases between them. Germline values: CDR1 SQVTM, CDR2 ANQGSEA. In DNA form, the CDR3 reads TGCAGCGTGGACAACAATGAGCAGTTCTTC. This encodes CSVDNNEQFF.

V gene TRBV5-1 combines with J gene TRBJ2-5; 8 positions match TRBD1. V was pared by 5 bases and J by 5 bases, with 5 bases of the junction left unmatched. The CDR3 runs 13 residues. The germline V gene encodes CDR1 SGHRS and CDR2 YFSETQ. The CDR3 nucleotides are TGCGCCAGCAGTCCAAGGACAGGGGAGACCCAGTACTTC. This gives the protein CASSPRTGETQYF.

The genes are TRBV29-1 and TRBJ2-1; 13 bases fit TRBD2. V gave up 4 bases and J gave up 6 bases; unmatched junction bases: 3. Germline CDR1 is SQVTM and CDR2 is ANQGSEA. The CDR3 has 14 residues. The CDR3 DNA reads TGCAGCGTTGGGACTAGCGGGAGTGGCAATGAGCAGTTCTTC. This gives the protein CSVGTSGSGNEQFF.